The 7 T cell receptor beta chains below were found in one sample sequenced in a study of shared clonotypes between healthy human individuals. Sequenced by immunoSEQ multiplex PCR; TCRdb stores in-frame clones only, minus some. Found here are some 2.1 million clones, 85% to 95% of them singletons; the top ten hold under 0.15%. The sequencing input was naive CD4+ T cells sorted from blood. Subset denoted: CD45RA+ positively selected. Source of these receptors: a young man in good health.

The V gene is TRBV7-8, the J gene TRBJ1-1, with D tentatively TRBD1 (6 bases). V lost 5 bases and J 1 base, leaving 14 bases between the germline ends. The CDR3 is 15 residues long. Germline V lookup: CDR1 SGHVS, CDR2 FQNEAQ. The CDR3 region has the DNA TGTGCCAGCAGCCCCGGGGGACATCGGAACACTGAAGCTTTCTTT. Translation gives CASSPGGHRNTEAFF.

The gene calls are TRBV5-8 and TRBJ2-3, with D maybe TRBD2 (6 bases). The CDR3 consists of 15 residues. The germline gives CDR1 SGHTS, CDR2 YDEGEE. V lost 0 bases and J lost 3, with 11 bases in between. CDR3 sequence: CASSLEGLPTDTQYF. The CDR3 DNA follows: TGTGCCAGCAGCTTGGAGGGACTCCCGACAGATACGCAGTATTTT.

The CDR3 DNA sequence: TGTGCCTGGAGTTCTGACTCTGGAAACACCATATATTTT. It is translated as CAWSSDSGNTIYF. The chain has TRBV30 and TRBJ1-3; D is uncertain. CDR1 GTSNPN and CDR2 SVGIG come from the germline V gene (reference sequence). V gave up 2 bases and J gave up 0 bases, with 5 bases separating them. This CDR3 contains 13 residues.

The chain links TRBV5-1 to TRBJ2-7, with a tentative D call TRBD2 (5 bases). The CDR3 totals 12 residues. Germline V CDR1 and CDR2: SGHRS, YFSETQ. V was cut by 4 bases and J by 10 bases, with 15 bases left in between. The CDR3 region is CASSPAGLAQYF. CDR3 DNA: TGCGCCAGCAGCCCAGCCGGGCTAGCACAGTACTTC.

The chain recombines TRBV5-1 with TRBJ1-4; TRBD1 matches 7 bases. V dropped 4 bases and J dropped 7; count of bases not matched to a gene: 7. Germline CDR1 SGHRS, CDR2 YFSETQ. The CDR3 runs to 14 residues. The CDR3 DNA follows: TGCGCCAGCAGCCGGGGAGGGGGCCTTGAAAAACTGTTTTTT. It translates to CASSRGGGLEKLFF.

The chain links TRBV5-4 to TRBJ2-7; 8 bases are shared with TRBD2. Trimming cost V 2 bases and J 3 bases; bases outside gene matches: 1. Germline-derived CDR1 and CDR2 are SGHNT and YYREEE (reference sequence). There are 13 residues in the CDR3. The CDR3 sequence: CASSFRGGYEQYF. The CDR3 nucleotides read TGTGCCAGCAGCTTTCGGGGGGGCTACGAGCAGTACTTC.

This clone was counted only a few times. This chain uses TRBV6-5 with TRBJ2-7; TRBD1 agrees at 9 bases. CDR1 MNHEY and CDR2 SVGAGI come from the germline V gene. V lost 5 bases to trimming and J lost 6 bases; unmatched junction nucleotides: 11. This CDR3 contains 15 residues. The CDR3 spells CASSPAGTGSPEQYF. The CDR3, as DNA: TGTGCCAGCAGTCCCGCCGGGACAGGGTCTCCCGAGCAGTACTTC.